The TCR beta chain under discussion was sequenced for a study of blood T cells in healthy people across ages. Individuals who donated were healthy Caucasians from Russia aged roughly 6 to 95. Per individual sample, total RNA of at least 6 micrograms was extracted. Per germline, CDR1 SGHKS and CDR2 YYEKEE (reference sequence). Trimming stripped 1 base from V and 3 bases from J, with 16 bases between. This CDR3 is 17 amino acids long. Alongside a J-beta primer mix, a sample-barcoded 5' primer served in a second PCR lasting roughly 7 to 11 cycles. Each cDNA molecule received a tag from a template-switch adaptor that had 12 random nucleotides. One entry per CDR3 protein, called by TCRdb with MiXCR from the 5' RACE reads. The sample shows about 1.4 million distinct CDR3 sequences, almost 60% of them seen only once.

The sample consisted of blood. The chain recombines TRBV5-5 with TRBJ2-2; tentative D call: TRBD1 (6 bases). The TCR comes from a man younger than 30 in good health. Written as DNA, the CDR3 is TGTGCCAGCAGCTTGTTTGTACAGGGCGGCGACACCGGGGAGCTGTTTTTT. It codes for CASSLFVQGGDTGELFF.